This T cell receptor (beta chain) was recovered during a study of OX40 agonist ivuxolimab in advanced cancers. CDR1 is SGHNT, CDR2 YYREEE, per germline (reference sequence). Trimming at V came to 0 bases and at J to 3 bases, leaving 2 bases not matched to a gene. The CDR3 has 15 amino acids. Produced via immunoSEQ multiplex PCR; TCRdb's table is partial and in-frame only. The table shows tens of thousands of clones, with about 89% occurring only once. This receptor was identified in an adult with an advanced solid tumor such as melanoma, head and neck, liver or kidney cancer. V gene TRBV5-4 combines with J gene TRBJ2-2; TRBD2 aligns across 7 bases. The sequencing here drew on CD4+ or CD8+ T cells sorted from blood, taken in a trial of the OX40 agonist ivuxolimab. As DNA, the CDR3 is TGTGCCAGCAGCTTGGCGGGGAGGGACACCGGGGAGCTGTTTTTT. Amino acids: CASSLAGRDTGELFF.